This paragraph covers one T cell receptor (beta chain) sequence. The antigen remains undetermined. Generated by immunoSEQ multiplex PCR, the TCRdb table keeps only in-frame clones and is missing some. The table lists about 120,000 clones, 90% to 95% of them singletons, with 3.3% in the top ten. The sample belongs to a study of graft-versus-host responses after intestinal transplantation. Study as a whole: Those transplanted obtained multivisceral, liver-intestinal, or isolated intestinal grafts. Recipients were all induced with anti-thymocyte globulin, then given tacrolimus and steroids for roughly three years.

V shed 5 bases and J shed 1 base, with 12 bases lying between them. Germline CDR1 is SEHNR and CDR2 is FQNEAQ (reference sequence). The CDR3 is 14 residues long. Study-level findings and limits: With peak circulating GvH clone levels came an association with early post-transplant HvG declines. When patients had graft-donor T cell macrochimerism, their allografts held high graft-versus-host to host-versus-graft clonal ratios.

The source was unstimulated CD8+ T cells sorted from spleen or lymph node cells, collected before intestinal transplant. The V call is TRBV7-9, the J call TRBJ2-7; TRBD1 or TRBD2 may be the D gene (6 bases each). The sequence derives from a human donor who received an intestinal transplant. The DNA for the CDR3 is TGTGCCAGCAGCCTACGGGGGCCGTCCTACGAGCAGTACTTC. It is translated as CASSLRGPSYEQYF.